This entry is about one TCR beta chain. CDR3 length: 15 residues. CDR1 and CDR2 from the germline V gene are SGDLS and YYNGEE. Trimming took 0 bases from V and 10 from J, leaving 16 bases between them. Sampled blood was obtained at baseline, cycle 4 day 1, and cycle 7 day 1. The table came from immunoSEQ multiplex PCR; TCRdb's copy has only in-frame clones and leaves some out. In the table there are around 49,000 clones, approximately 88% of which are singletons. The data were obtained in a study of OX40 agonist ivuxolimab in advanced cancers. The sequence derives from an adult with an advanced solid tumor such as melanoma, head and neck, liver or kidney cancer. The rearrangement links TRBV9 to TRBJ2-2; the D is unclear. The sequenced sample was CD4+ or CD8+ T cells sorted from blood, obtained in a trial of the OX40 agonist ivuxolimab. CDR3 loop: CASSVVGSSRSELFF. DNA for the CDR3: TGTGCCAGCAGCGTAGTGGGTAGCTCGAGATCGGAGCTGTTTTTT.